The 4 T cell receptor beta chains reported below all come from one sample, sequenced in a study of Ad26.COV2.S vaccination and SARS-CoV-2 variants. Only in-frame clones appear in the TCRdb table, and some are missing; sequencing was by immunoSEQ multiplex PCR. Here the sample spans some 250,000 clones, roughly 88% being singletons. Noted treatment: 15 to 20 received Ad26.COV2.S at low or high dose, single or two shots; about 5 received placebo; per-sample allocation not given. Specimen acquisition occurred on day 63 following the initial vaccine or placebo injection. Source: peripheral blood, taken in a trial of Ad26.COV2.S vaccine versus placebo. The source of these receptors is a person between 18 and 65 years old who received the Ad26.COV2.S COVID-19 vaccine or a placebo.

This clone has a single count. The chain employs TRBV7-9 and TRBJ2-5; a weak D match, TRBD2 (5 bases). This CDR3 has 13 amino acids. Trimming removed 7 bases at V and 2 bases at J, with 11 bases between. Germline V gives CDR1 SEHNR, CDR2 FQNEAQ (reference sequence). CDR3 sequence (DNA): TGTGCCAGCACCTCAGGAGGACAAGAGACCCAGTACTTC. Protein product: CASTSGGQETQYF.

The rearrangement links TRBV5-4 to TRBJ2-7; D may correspond to TRBD1 or TRBD2 (6 bases each). CDR1 is SGHNT and CDR2 is YYREEE in the germline V gene (reference sequence). Trimming pared 4 bases from V and 2 bases from J, leaving 16 bases between. The CDR3 has 15 residues. The CDR3 protein is CASSAGHIPTYEQYF. The CDR3 DNA reads TGTGCCAGCAGCGCGGGACATATCCCCACCTACGAGCAGTACTTC.

This clone was picked up a small number of times. The rearrangement uses TRBV18 and TRBJ1-3; no definite D call. The CDR3 has 13 residues. From germline, CDR1 is KGHSH and CDR2 LQKENI. V was clipped by 4 bases and J by 1 base, with 5 bases between them. The DNA for the CDR3 is TGTGCCAGCTCACAGGGTTCTGGAAACACCATATATTTT. Its translation: CASSQGSGNTIYF. The entire variable domain, with the rest obtained from reference TRBV18 and TRBJ1-3, is as follows: NAGVMQNPRHLVRRRGQEARLRCSPMKGHSHVYWYRQLPEEGLKFMVYLQKENIIDESGMPKERFSAEFPKEGPSILRIQQVVRGDSAAYFCASSQGSGNTIYFGEGSWLTVV.

The chain couples TRBV6-2 or TRBV6-3 to TRBJ2-7; possible D gene TRBD2, 6 bases. The CDR3 is made up of 19 amino acids. The V gene lost 2 bases and the J gene lost 0 bases, with 23 bases spanning the gap. Germline CDR1 reads MNHEY; CDR2 reads SVGEGT. CDR3 loop: CASSYVVLDGGDDSYEQYF. The CDR3 coding sequence is TGTGCCAGCAGTTACGTTGTTTTGGACGGCGGGGACGACTCCTACGAGCAGTACTTC.